The 7 T cell receptor beta chains presented below share a single source sample, sequenced in a study of blood T cell repertoires in COVID-19. Assay used: immunoSEQ multiplex PCR; TCRdb lists only in-frame clones, some missing. Among roughly 31,000 clones listed, roughly 89% were seen once. Sequenced material: peripheral blood. The receptors were sampled from a man in his 60s with active COVID-19.

This rearrangement joins TRBV9 to TRBJ2-2, with 7 bases lining up with TRBD1. Germline CDR1 and CDR2: SGDLS and YYNGEE. V lost 2 bases and J lost 1; bases outside the gene matches: 5. This CDR3 has 16 residues. CDR3 residues: CASSVDRAENTGELFF. The CDR3 DNA sequence: TGTGCCAGCAGCGTTGACAGGGCTGAGAACACCGGGGAGCTGTTTTTT.

The CDR3 is CASSLLGGKETQYF. The CDR3 DNA reads TGTGCCAGCAGTTTACTCGGCGGGAAAGAGACCCAGTACTTC. J is TRBJ2-5 and V is TRBV27; D might be TRBD2 (6 bases). Between the trimmed V and J ends, which lost 2 bases and 3 bases, there was a span of 10 bases. The CDR3 length is 14 residues. Germline CDR1 and CDR2: MNHEY and SMNVEV (reference sequence).

In its sample, this clone ranks as medium-sized. V gene TRBV2 combines with J gene TRBJ2-2; D is unresolved. Between the trimmed V and J ends, which lost 4 bases and 8 bases, there was a span of 14 bases. Germline V gene lookup returns CDR1 SNHLY and CDR2 FYNNEI. This CDR3 contains 14 residues. CDR3 region: CASSGLRSQGELFF. The CDR3 DNA reads as TGTGCCAGCAGTGGCCTGCGGAGCCAAGGGGAGCTGTTTTTT.

The rearrangement joins TRBV18 to TRBJ2-7; tentatively, D is TRBD1 (7 bases). This CDR3 has 13 residues. The germline gives CDR1 KGHSH, CDR2 LQKENI. The ends were cut back, 6 bases at V and 5 bases at J, with 14 bases in the middle. This chain's CDR3 is CASSGGQFNEQYF. CDR3 DNA: TGTGCCAGCTCGGGGGGACAGTTCAACGAGCAGTACTTC.

The chain links TRBV5-6 to TRBJ2-7, with 7 nucleotides matching TRBD1. After removal of 0 bases from V and 3 bases from J, the junction contained 9 bases not matched to a gene. CDR1 is SGHDT, CDR2 YYEEEE, per germline. The CDR3 spans 16 residues. The CDR3 sequence: CASSLGGGAGGYEQYF. The DNA for the CDR3 is TGTGCCAGCAGCTTGGGTGGTGGGGCAGGGGGCTACGAGCAGTACTTC.

This chain uses TRBV11-1 with TRBJ2-7, with 12 bases identical to TRBD2. The V segment lost 6 bases and the J segment 4 bases; nucleotides outside the gene matches: 1. This CDR3 is 13 amino acids long. Germline CDR1 SGHAT, CDR2 FQDESV (reference sequence). The CDR3 DNA reads as TGTGCCAGCAGAACTAGCGGGGGGTACGAGCAGTACTTC. Translating gives CASRTSGGYEQYF.

Comment on this clone: The same CDR3 arises from other DNA sequences in this sample as well. V is TRBV6-5 and J is TRBJ2-7, with 7 bases identical to TRBD1. The length of the CDR3 is 15 residues. Germline CDR1 and CDR2: MNHEY and SVGAGI. The V and J ends lost 0 bases and 3 bases, in that order; junction bases with no gene match: 5. In DNA form, the CDR3 reads TGTGCCAGCAGTTACTCGAGACCAGGGGGCTACGAGCAGTACTTC. Protein sequence: CASSYSRPGGYEQYF.